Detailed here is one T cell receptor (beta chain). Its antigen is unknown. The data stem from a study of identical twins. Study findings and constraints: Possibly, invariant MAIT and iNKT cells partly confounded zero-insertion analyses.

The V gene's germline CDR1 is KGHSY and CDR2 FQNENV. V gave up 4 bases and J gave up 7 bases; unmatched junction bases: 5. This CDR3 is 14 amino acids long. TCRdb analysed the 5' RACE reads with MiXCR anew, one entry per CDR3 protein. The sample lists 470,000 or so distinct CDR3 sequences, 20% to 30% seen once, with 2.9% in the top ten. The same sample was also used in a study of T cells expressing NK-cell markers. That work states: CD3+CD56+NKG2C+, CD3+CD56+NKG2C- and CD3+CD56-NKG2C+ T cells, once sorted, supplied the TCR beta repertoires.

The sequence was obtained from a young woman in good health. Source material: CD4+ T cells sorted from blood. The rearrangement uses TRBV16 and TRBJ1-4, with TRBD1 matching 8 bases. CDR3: CASSPGDRREKLFF. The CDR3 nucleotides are TGTGCCAGCAGCCCGGGGGACAGGCGTGAAAAACTGTTTTTT. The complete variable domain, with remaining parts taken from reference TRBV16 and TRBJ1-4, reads GEEVAQTPKHLVRGEGQKAKLYCAPIKGHSYVFWYQQVLKNEFKFLISFQNENVFDETGMPKERFSAKCLPNSPCSLEIQATKLEDSAVYFCASSPGDRREKLFFGSGTQLSVL.